Sequencing of this T cell receptor (beta chain) was carried out in a study of STAT5B mutations in CD4+ large granular lymphocyte leukemia. Overall study findings and caveats: No patients shared main leukemic clonotypes, though about 24% appeared at low frequency elsewhere.

The CDR3 has 18 amino acids. Germline V gives CDR1 LNHNV, CDR2 YYDKDF (reference sequence). Trimming took 0 bases from V and 5 from J, leaving 20 bases between them. Note on this clone: Its target is not known.

Profiled with immunoSEQ multiplex PCR; TCRdb holds only in-frame clones, not every one. The data show 25,000 to 35,000 clones, with 81% seen just once and roughly 4.5% held by the top ten. The source is a human donor in good health. The rearrangement links TRBV15 to TRBJ1-5; D might be TRBD1 (5 bases). Sequencing was carried out using CD4+ T cells from blood buffy coats. This CDR3 reads CATSRDLQVDSRDQPQHF. In nucleotides, the CDR3 is TGTGCCACCAGCAGAGATCTGCAGGTGGATAGCAGGGATCAGCCCCAGCATTTT.